The present T cell receptor beta chain was sequenced within a study of shared clonotypes between healthy human individuals. The table came from immunoSEQ multiplex PCR; TCRdb's copy has only in-frame clones and leaves some out. The sample includes about 1.1 million clones, approximately 78% seen only once; the top ten take more than 0.5%. There are 15 residues in the CDR3. V shed 3 bases and J shed 5 bases, with 16 bases lying between them. In germline, CDR1 is MDHEN, CDR2 SYDVKM. The clonotype was recovered from a man aged 18-30 years in good health. Some clones in this sample may be carry-over from other donors' samples. The V call is TRBV28, the J call TRBJ1-2, with D possibly being TRBD1 (5 bases). The sequencing input was memory CD4+ T cells from PBMCs. The subset was: CD45RA-negative fraction. CDR3 sequence (DNA): TGTGCCAGCAGTTTTACGGGGGGGGTACCGTATGGCTACACCTTC. This gives the protein CASSFTGGVPYGYTF.